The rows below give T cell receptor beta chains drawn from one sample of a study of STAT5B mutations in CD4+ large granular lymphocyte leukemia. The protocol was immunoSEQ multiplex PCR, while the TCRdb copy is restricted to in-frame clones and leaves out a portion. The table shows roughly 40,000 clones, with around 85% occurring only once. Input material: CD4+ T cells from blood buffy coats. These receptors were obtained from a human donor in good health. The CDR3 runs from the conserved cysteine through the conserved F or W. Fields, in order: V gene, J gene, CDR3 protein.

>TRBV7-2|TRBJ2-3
CASSLMVDTQYF
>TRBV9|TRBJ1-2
CASSESGDYGYTF
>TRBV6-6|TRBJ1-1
CASSGGTGRAFF
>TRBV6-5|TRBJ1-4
CASSSTVFNEKLFF
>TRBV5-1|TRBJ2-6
CATTLGQGFSGANVLTF
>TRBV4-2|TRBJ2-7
CASSQVTSGSDEQYF
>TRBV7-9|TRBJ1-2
CASSLGQIDGYTF
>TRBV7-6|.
CASSFNPSYEQYF
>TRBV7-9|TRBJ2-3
CASSPTGPATDTQYF
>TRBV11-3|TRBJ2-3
CASSLGTGTTDTQYF
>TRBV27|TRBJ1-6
CASSDRGRSPLHF
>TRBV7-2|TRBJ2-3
CASSNTRYTQYF
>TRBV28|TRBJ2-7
CASSPGNSYEQYF
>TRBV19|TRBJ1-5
CASSAPGQGRQPQHF
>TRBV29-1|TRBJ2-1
CSVVAYTYNEQFF
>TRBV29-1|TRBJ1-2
CSVGGYTF
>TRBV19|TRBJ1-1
CASSKDRENTEAFF
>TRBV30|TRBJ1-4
CAWRRPDNEKLFF
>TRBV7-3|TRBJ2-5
CASKVFGSSAETQYF
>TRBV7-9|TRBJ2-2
CAGGKAGTGELFF
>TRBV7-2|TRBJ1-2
CASSLGTGGPLSYGYTF
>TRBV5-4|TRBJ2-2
CASSPRGGSAGELFF
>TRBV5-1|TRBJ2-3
CASSSDSGRRVTDTQYF
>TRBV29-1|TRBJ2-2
CSARQGMVTGELFF
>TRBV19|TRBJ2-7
CASSPLQGLATVYEQYF
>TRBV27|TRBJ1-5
CASRPFGTPEEQPQHF
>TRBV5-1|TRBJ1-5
CASSFGDRGHNQPQHF
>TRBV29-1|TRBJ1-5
CSVARGFDQPQHF
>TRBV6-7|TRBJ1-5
CASSYFNRRSNQPQHF
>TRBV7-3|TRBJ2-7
CASSKQGGTYEQYF
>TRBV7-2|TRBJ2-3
CASSRSSGPDTQYF
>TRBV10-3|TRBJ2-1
CAISEPTGGRRNEQFF
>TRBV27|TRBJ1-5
CASSLRGRDQPQHF
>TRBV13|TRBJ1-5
CASSLGPGNQPQHF
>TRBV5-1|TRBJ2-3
CASSLAGARDTQYF
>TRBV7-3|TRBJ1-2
CASSSQGAFNYGYTF
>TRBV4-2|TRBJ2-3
CASSQEDRGLTDTQYF
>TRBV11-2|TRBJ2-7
CASSLPGAYEQYF
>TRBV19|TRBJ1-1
CASSSDRGTEAFF
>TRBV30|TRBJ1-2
CAWSVGGQGGYTF
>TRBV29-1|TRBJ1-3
CSVQVGGNTIYF
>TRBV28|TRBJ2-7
CASRGQGKSYEQYF
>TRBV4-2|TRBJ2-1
CASSQAWTSGELPLQFF
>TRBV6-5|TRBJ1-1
CASTGQDRREEAFF
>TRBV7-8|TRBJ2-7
CASSGPGGYEQYF
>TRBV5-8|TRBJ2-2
CAPSLEVAGGITGELFF
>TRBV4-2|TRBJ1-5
CASSQDADQPQHF
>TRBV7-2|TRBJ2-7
CASSLEGGATYEQYF
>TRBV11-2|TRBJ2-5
CASSLGGTVKGGTQYF
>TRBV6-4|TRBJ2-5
CASSDSRTGVSQETQYF
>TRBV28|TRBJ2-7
CASGAYEQYF
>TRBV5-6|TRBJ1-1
CASSSDRDTEAFF